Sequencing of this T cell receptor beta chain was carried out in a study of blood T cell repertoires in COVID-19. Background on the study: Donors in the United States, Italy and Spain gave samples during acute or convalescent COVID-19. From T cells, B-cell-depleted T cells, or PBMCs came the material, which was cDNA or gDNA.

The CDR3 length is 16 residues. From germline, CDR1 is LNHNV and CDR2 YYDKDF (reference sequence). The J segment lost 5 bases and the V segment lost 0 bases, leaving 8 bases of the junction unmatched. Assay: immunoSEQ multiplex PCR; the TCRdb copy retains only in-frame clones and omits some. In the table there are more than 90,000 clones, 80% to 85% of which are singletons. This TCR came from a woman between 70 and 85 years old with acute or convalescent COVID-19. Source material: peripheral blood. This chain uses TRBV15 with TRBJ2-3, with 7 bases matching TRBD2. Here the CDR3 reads CATSRDLAGEGDTQYF. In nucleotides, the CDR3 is TGTGCCACCAGCAGAGATTTGGCGGGAGAAGGAGATACGCAGTATTTT.